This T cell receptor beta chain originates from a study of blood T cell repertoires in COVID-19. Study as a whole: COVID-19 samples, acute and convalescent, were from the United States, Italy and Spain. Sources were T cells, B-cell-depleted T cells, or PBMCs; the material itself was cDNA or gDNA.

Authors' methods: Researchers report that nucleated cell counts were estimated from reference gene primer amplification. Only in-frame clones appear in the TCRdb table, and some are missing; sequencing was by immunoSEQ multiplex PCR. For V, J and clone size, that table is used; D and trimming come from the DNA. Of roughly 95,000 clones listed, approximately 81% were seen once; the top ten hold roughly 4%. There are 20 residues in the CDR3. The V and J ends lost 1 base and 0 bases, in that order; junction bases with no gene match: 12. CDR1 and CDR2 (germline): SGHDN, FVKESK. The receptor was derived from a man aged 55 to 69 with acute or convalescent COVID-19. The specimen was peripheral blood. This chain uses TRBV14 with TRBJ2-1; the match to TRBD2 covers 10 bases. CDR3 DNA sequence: TGTGCCAGCAGCCAAGTAGCTAGCGGGGGTCCTCCGAGCTCCTACAATGAGCAGTTCTTC. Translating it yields CASSQVASGGPPSSYNEQFF. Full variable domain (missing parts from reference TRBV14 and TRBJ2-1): EAGVTQFPSHSVIEKGQTVTLRCDPISGHDNLYWYRRVMGKEIKFLLHFVKESKQDESGMPNNRFLAERTGGTYSTLKVQPAELEDSGVYFCASSQVASGGPPSSYNEQFFGPGTRLTVL.